Each of the 9 T cell receptor beta chains below was sequenced from the same sample in a study of CD8 T cells in ankylosing spondylitis. The study, taken as a whole, reports: A TCR beta motif of 7 to 9 highly homologous variants seemed to mark ankylosing spondylitis blood.

Each CDR3 protein is one row after TCRdb ran MiXCR on the 5' RACE reads. This sample yields about 440,000 distinct CDR3 sequences, of which roughly a sixth are seen a single time; approximately 1% belongs to the top ten. These TCRs' antigens remain unknown. Sequencing was done on a sample of blood, either unsorted or a sorted T cell fraction (not recorded which). The receptors stem from a male donor with ankylosing spondylitis.

This clonotype has just a few counts. The chain joins TRBV5-1 to TRBJ2-7; a possible D gene is TRBD1 (7 bases). Trimming stripped 4 bases from V and 5 bases from J, with 19 bases between. Germline lookup yields CDR1 SGHRS and CDR2 YFSETQ. This CDR3 has 15 residues. The DNA for the CDR3 is TGCGCCAGCAGCCCTACAGCAGGGGGGCCTGACGAGCAGTACTTC. Its translation: CASSPTAGGPDEQYF.

This clonotype was recorded many times. The chain couples TRBV4-1 to TRBJ2-7; D remains ambiguous. V was trimmed by 1 base and J by 0 bases, leaving 7 bases between them. Germline values: CDR1 MGHRA, CDR2 YSYEKL. The CDR3 runs to 14 residues. CDR3 protein: CASSQVPTSYEQYF. CDR3 in DNA: TGCGCCAGCAGCCAAGTCCCCACCTCCTACGAGCAGTACTTC.

This chain links TRBV2 with TRBJ2-7; D may be TRBD2 (5 bases). The V end lost 4 bases, the J end lost 0 bases, and 13 bases lay between the germline ends. The CDR3 length is 15 residues. Germline V gene sequence: CDR1 SNHLY, CDR2 FYNNEI. The CDR3 spells CASSADFQGSYEQYF. CDR3 bases: TGTGCCAGCAGTGCGGACTTCCAAGGCTCCTACGAGCAGTACTTC.

V gene TRBV6-6 combines with J gene TRBJ1-2; the D is unclear. Germline values: CDR1 MNHNY, CDR2 SVGAGI (reference sequence). V was trimmed by 2 bases and J by 3 bases, leaving 7 bases between them. The length of the CDR3 is 13 residues. CDR3 sequence: CASSYVGYYGYTF. CDR3 bases: TGTGCCAGCAGTTACGTCGGATACTATGGCTACACCTTC.

Only a few counts were recorded for this clonotype. The rearrangement joins TRBV6-1 to TRBJ1-5; no firm D call. V gave up 5 bases and J gave up 4 bases, with 9 bases separating them. This CDR3 spans 13 amino acids. Germline CDR1 MNHNS, CDR2 SASEGT. CDR3 nucleotide sequence: TGTGCCAGCAGTATCGGAAGGAATCAGCCCCAGCATTTT. This sequence encodes CASSIGRNQPQHF.

This clonotype was detected only a few times. The chain joins TRBV28 to TRBJ2-3; TRBD1 might be the D (6 bases). CDR1 MDHEN and CDR2 SYDVKM come from the germline V gene. The ends were cut back, 3 bases at V and 3 bases at J, with 13 bases in the middle. The CDR3 runs 15 residues. CDR3 sequence: CASSFLQGGTDTQYF. The CDR3 nucleotides read TGTGCCAGCAGTTTTTTACAGGGTGGAACAGATACGCAGTATTTT.

The rearrangement links TRBV7-9 to TRBJ2-4; D is unresolved. The germline CDR1 and CDR2 sequences are SEHNR and FQNEAQ (reference sequence). V dropped 5 bases and J dropped 6 bases, with 11 bases sitting between them. The CDR3 is 13 amino acids. CDR3 residues: CASSIDGANIQYF. The DNA of the CDR3 is TGTGCCAGCAGCATCGACGGAGCAAACATTCAGTACTTC.

This clonotype was found a few times. The gene calls are TRBV5-1 and TRBJ2-3; D is tentatively TRBD1 or TRBD2 (6 bases each). The CDR3 contains 17 residues. Germline loops: CDR1 SGHRS, CDR2 YFSETQ. Trimming cost V 0 bases and J 6 bases, with 20 bases left between them. The CDR3 sequence: CASSLGGLTPGADTQYF. CDR3 nucleotides: TGCGCCAGCAGCTTGGGTGGACTCACCCCGGGGGCGGATACGCAGTATTTT. The full variable domain, with the rest looked up from reference TRBV5-1 and TRBJ2-3, is KAGVTQTPRYLIKTRGQQVTLSCSPISGHRSVSWYQQTPGQGLQFLFEYFSETQRNKGNFPGRFSGRQFSNSRSEMNVSTLELGDSALYLCASSLGGLTPGADTQYFGPGTRLTVL.

The chain recombines TRBV7-8 with TRBJ1-4; TRBD1 is a possible D gene (5 bases). The ends were cut back, 2 bases at V and 5 bases at J, with 12 bases in the middle. The CDR3 runs 15 residues. Germline V CDR1 and CDR2: SGHVS, FQNEAQ. The CDR3 is CASSLSGGGNEKLFF. DNA of the CDR3: TGTGCCAGCAGCTTATCCGGGGGAGGGAATGAAAAACTGTTTTTT.